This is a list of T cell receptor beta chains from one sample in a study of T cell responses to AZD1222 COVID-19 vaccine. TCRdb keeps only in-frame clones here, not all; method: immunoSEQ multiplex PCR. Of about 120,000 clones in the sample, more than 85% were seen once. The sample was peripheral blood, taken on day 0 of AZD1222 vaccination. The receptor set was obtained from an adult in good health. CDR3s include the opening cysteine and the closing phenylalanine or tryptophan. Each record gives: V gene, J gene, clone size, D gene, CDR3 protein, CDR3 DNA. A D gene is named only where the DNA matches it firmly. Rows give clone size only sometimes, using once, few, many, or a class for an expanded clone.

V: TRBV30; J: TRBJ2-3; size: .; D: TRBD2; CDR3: CAWRLPSAGAPDTQYF; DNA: TGTGCCTGGAGACTTCCCAGCGCGGGAGCACCAGATACGCAGTATTTT
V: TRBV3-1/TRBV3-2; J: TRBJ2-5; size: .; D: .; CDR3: CASRREETQYF; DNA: TGTGCCAGCAGGCGGGAAGAGACCCAGTACTTC
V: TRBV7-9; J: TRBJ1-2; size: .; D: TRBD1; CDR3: CASSSSREGAVGYTF; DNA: TGTGCCAGCAGCTCGTCCCGGGAGGGGGCCGTTGGCTACACCTTC
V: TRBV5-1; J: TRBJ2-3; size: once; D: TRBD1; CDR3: CASKETGVDTQYF; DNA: TGCGCCAGCAAAGAAACAGGGGTAGATACGCAGTATTTT
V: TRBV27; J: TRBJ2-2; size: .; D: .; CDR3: CASAWVGELFF; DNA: TGTGCCAGCGCCTGGGTCGGGGAGCTGTTTTTT
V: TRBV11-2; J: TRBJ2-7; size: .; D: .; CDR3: CASSLAGGAPYEQYF; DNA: TGTGCCAGCAGCTTAGCTGGCGGGGCCCCCTACGAGCAGTACTTC
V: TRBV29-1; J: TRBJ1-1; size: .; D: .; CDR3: CSVEGNTEAFF; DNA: TGCAGCGTTGAAGGCAACACTGAAGCTTTCTTT
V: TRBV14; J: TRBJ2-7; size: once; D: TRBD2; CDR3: CASSQGSGTSEAYEQYF; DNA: TGTGCCAGCAGTCAAGGTAGCGGGACTAGCGAGGCCTACGAGCAGTACTTC
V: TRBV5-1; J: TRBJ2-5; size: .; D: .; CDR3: CASSHPDSQETQYF; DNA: TGCGCCAGCAGCCACCCCGACAGTCAAGAGACCCAGTACTTC
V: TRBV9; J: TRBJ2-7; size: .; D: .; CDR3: CASSVATEGEQYF; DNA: TGTGCCAGCAGCGTAGCTACGGAAGGAGAGCAGTACTTC
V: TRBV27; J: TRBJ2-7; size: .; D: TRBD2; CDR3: CASSLRSGVDSYEQYF; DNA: TGTGCCAGCAGTTTGAGGAGCGGGGTAGACTCCTACGAGCAGTACTTC
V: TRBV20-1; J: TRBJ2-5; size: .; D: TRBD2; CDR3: CSASRGGRRETQYF; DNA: TGCAGTGCTAGTCGGGGCGGGAGGCGGGAGACCCAGTACTTC
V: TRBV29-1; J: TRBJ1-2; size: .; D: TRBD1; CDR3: CSVDGGTGKDGYTF; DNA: TGCAGCGTTGATGGTGGGACAGGGAAGGATGGCTACACCTTC
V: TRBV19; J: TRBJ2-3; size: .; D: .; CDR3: CASSTLTSPDTQYF; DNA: TGTGCCAGTAGTACATTGACCAGCCCGGATACGCAGTATTTT